The following is a T cell receptor (beta chain) sequence with its context. What it binds is unknown. Trimming took 7 bases from V and 0 from J; bases not matched to a gene: 7. The V gene's germline CDR1 is MGHDK and CDR2 SYGVNS. The CDR3 spans 16 residues. This sample is drawn from a study of OX40 agonist ivuxolimab in advanced cancers. About the research overall: Across the patients, intravenous ivuxolimab was delivered every 2 weeks at 0.01 to 10 mg/kg. Dose-escalation patients' cancers were hepatocellular carcinoma, melanoma, renal cell or head and neck cancer. Broader study findings: Both CD4+ and CD8+ T cell populations in blood had undergone clonal expansion by week 6 at 0.1 to 3.0 mg/kg.

On cycle 4 day 1 and cycle 7 day 1, as well as at baseline, blood was sampled. Sequenced by immunoSEQ multiplex PCR; TCRdb stores in-frame clones only, minus some. The table has about 100,000 clones, about 89% seen once. The chain is built from TRBV25-1 and TRBJ2-1; TRBD1 agrees at 9 bases. This TCR was sampled from an adult with an advanced solid tumor such as melanoma, head and neck, liver or kidney cancer. The sample consisted of CD4+ or CD8+ T cells sorted from blood, taken in a trial of the OX40 agonist ivuxolimab. CDR3 DNA sequence: TGTGCCAGCAATACAGGGGGCGCGAACTCCTACAATGAGCAGTTCTTC. This codes for CASNTGGANSYNEQFF.